The entry below gives a single TCR beta chain sequence along with its context. The sample holds a few counts of this clonotype. It lacks a known antigen. No base qualities exist here, and no much larger clone lies one base off it. The data stem from a study of T-cell memory formation after mild COVID-19 (dated by TCRdb to the early 2020s). In terms of the full investigation: TCR sequence clusters from the two donors were found to be largely donor specific. In two donors, T-cell clones that expanded and contracted after mild COVID-19 were followed by sequencing TCRalpha and TCRbeta repertoires longitudinally. Two young, previously healthy adult volunteers made up the cohort, one male and one female.

The sequencer was an Illumina NovaSeq 6000. Using 5'RACE with constant-segment primers, TCRalpha and TCRbeta cDNA libraries were constructed, with sample barcodes and unique molecular identifiers added in the process. RNA was extracted from every sample with Trizol reagent. Libraries were amplified in two PCR steps, with a second sample barcode and Illumina TruSeq adapters added in the second step. Libraries were sequenced on an Illumina NovaSeq with 2 x 150 bp paired-end reads. Turning to the authors' computational methods: Reads were demultiplexed and collapsed into UMI-guided consensus sequences with migec v1.2.7. With mixcr v2.1.11, UMI consensuses were aligned to TRA and TRB V and J templates and assembled into clonotypes. Expanded or contracted clonotypes were those called significant by both edgeR and NoisET, with noise models trained on biological replicates. For edgeR calls, the cutoffs were a false discovery rate-adjusted p below 0.01 and a log2 fold-change threshold of 1. PCA with hierarchical clustering of max-normalized trajectories of the 1000 most abundant clonotypes was used as exploratory dynamics analysis. The CD4 or CD8 phenotype of responding clones was assigned using the separately sequenced CD4+ and CD8+ repertoires. TCRdb's own reprocessing of the public reads used fastp at Q25 and MiXCR and kept productive beta chains. Here each entry gathers all rows of one CDR3 protein and keeps the most common genes and DNA. It is TCRdb's table, rather than the study itself, that gives the V and J calls and clone size. This sample comprises roughly 80,000 distinct CDR3 sequences, nearly 25% of them detected only once. The ten biggest clones cover under 45% of the sample.

PBMCs were isolated by Ficoll-Paque density gradient centrifugation. Sequences MNHEY (CDR1) and SVGEGT (CDR2) are obtained from the germline V gene. V lost 0 bases and J lost 10 bases, and the count of bases not matched to a germline gene is 10. The CDR3, from cysteine to phenylalanine, totals 16 residues. The read is trimmed to its CDR3 DNA, 48 bases read in frame from base 1. General findings and caveats noted by the study authors: The study included only a couple of mild cases, and larger cohorts that include severe cases with pre-infection samples were judged to be necessary. The second-wave clones that peaked on day 37 were not confirmed to be SARS-CoV-2 specific. Clones that contracted from day 15 to 85 showed balanced CD4/CD8 phenotypes, whereas a second wave of clones that expanded from day 15 to 37 leaned towards CD4+. Contracting CD4+ clones appeared mostly in the CM and EM memory subsets, whereas CD8+ clones were enriched in EMRA. Some responding clones were detected in pre-infection memory, suggesting pre-existing cross-reactive memory T cells joined the SARS-CoV-2 response.

This TCR derives from a man younger than 35 who had mild COVID-19 (a few samples of this study predate the infection). The sample titles of this study are shuffled in the database, so cell type and time point are left out; the donor was told from shared clones. Material: PBMCs or a T cell subset sorted from them (not recorded which). The chain is encoded by TRBV6-2 or TRBV6-3 joined to TRBJ1-5, and 9 junctional nucleotides match TRBD1. The DNA reads as follows: TGTGCCAGCAGTTACTCGTCCACGACAGGGGGAATTCCCCAGCATTTT. Translated, this gives CASSYSSTTGGIPQHF.